The 9 T cell receptor beta chains presented below share a single source sample, sequenced in a study of OX40 agonist ivuxolimab in advanced cancers. Profiled with immunoSEQ multiplex PCR; TCRdb holds only in-frame clones, not every one. The table shows about 36,000 clones, with more than 65% occurring only once. The sequenced sample was CD4+ or CD8+ T cells sorted from blood, obtained in a trial of the OX40 agonist ivuxolimab. These receptors all stem from an adult with an advanced solid tumor such as melanoma, head and neck, liver or kidney cancer.

This clone appeared a few times. The chain links TRBV7-9 to TRBJ1-1; TRBD1 agrees at 10 bases. J gave up 11 bases and V 4 bases, and 7 bases lay outside the gene matches. This CDR3 has 13 residues. Germline V lookup: CDR1 SEHNR, CDR2 FQNEAQ (reference sequence). CDR3 protein: CASSSPGTGEAFF. The DNA of the CDR3 is TGTGCCAGCAGCTCCCCCGGGACAGGGGAGGCTTTCTTT.

V and J are TRBV5-6 and TRBJ2-3; TRBD2 matches 8 bases. The CDR3 covers 16 residues. Unmatched junction bases numbered 6, after V lost 0 bases and J lost 3 bases. Germline V gives CDR1 SGHDT, CDR2 YYEEEE. CDR3 region: CASSLGAGGGTDTQYF. The CDR3 coding sequence is TGTGCCAGCAGCTTGGGCGCGGGGGGCGGTACAGATACGCAGTATTTT.

This clone was seen only a few times. The chain uses TRBV5-5 and TRBJ2-7; perhaps TRBD2 as D (7 bases). The CDR3 covers 18 residues. The V gene lost 1 base and the J gene lost 4 bases, with 24 bases spanning the gap. Germline lookup yields CDR1 SGHKS and CDR2 YYEKEE (reference sequence). Here the CDR3 DNA reads TGTGCCAGCAGCTTGAAAAATCTACGGGGGGCGGCCTGGTACGAGCAGTACTTC. Translated, it gives CASSLKNLRGAAWYEQYF.

The chain has TRBV29-1 and TRBJ1-3; D not certain. V lost 7 bases to trimming and J lost 2 bases, with 15 bases between them. The germline V gene encodes CDR1 SQVTM and CDR2 ANQGSEA. This CDR3 is built from 14 residues. The DNA of the CDR3 is TGCAGCGCTTGTGGTGAGTCGGCTGGAAACACCATATATTTT. Translation gives CSACGESAGNTIYF.

The chain joins TRBV5-1 to TRBJ2-3; 13 nucleotides agree with TRBD2. Germline CDR1 and CDR2: SGHRS and YFSETQ. J lost 0 bases, V lost 4 bases, and 11 bases had no gene match. The CDR3 covers 19 residues. The CDR3 DNA reads TGCGCCAGCAGCCCTAGGACTAGCGGGGGCCAGAAAAGCACAGATACGCAGTATTTT. This gives the protein CASSPRTSGGQKSTDTQYF.

This chain connects TRBV10-3 to TRBJ1-3; the D is unclear. Germline CDR1 and CDR2: ENHRY and SYGVKD. V was trimmed by 4 bases and J by 1 base, leaving 8 bases between them. The CDR3 runs to 14 residues. Written as DNA, the CDR3 is TGTGCCATCAGTGTTAAGGAATCTGGAAACACCATATATTTT. It specifies CAISVKESGNTIYF.

This chain connects TRBV21-1 to TRBJ1-5. TRBV21-1 is tagged as a pseudogene. The CDR3 is 16 amino acids. CDR3 in amino acids: CASSRPLGGGGQPQHF. The CDR3 DNA reads as TGTGCCAGCAGTCGCCCCTTAGGGGGCGGGGGACAGCCCCAGCATTTT.

Note on this clone: This sample includes further DNA sequences coding for the same CDR3. This chain connects TRBV5-1 to TRBJ2-7; 11 nucleotides match TRBD1. The CDR3 contains 15 residues. V trimming: 4 bases; J trimming: 0 bases; junction bases outside the gene matches: 3. Germline CDR1 SGHRS, CDR2 YFSETQ. CDR3 nucleotide sequence: TGCGCCAGCAGCCTAGGACAGGGGGCCTCCTACGAGCAGTACTTC. It translates to CASSLGQGASYEQYF.

The J gene is TRBJ2-7, the V gene TRBV5-6; a weak D match, TRBD2 (5 bases). The CDR3 loop spans 12 amino acids. Germline V CDR1 and CDR2: SGHDT, YYEEEE. The V end was cut by 0 bases, the J end by 6 bases, with 7 bases between. This CDR3 reads CASSLALAEQYF. In nucleotides, the CDR3 is TGTGCCAGCAGCTTGGCTCTAGCCGAGCAGTACTTC.